One and the same sample provided the 17 T cell receptor beta chains below, sequenced in a study of blood T cells in healthy people across ages. A sample-barcoded 5' primer and a J-beta primer mix were used in a second PCR of roughly 6 to 12 cycles. TCRdb independently ran MiXCR on the 5' RACE reads; one entry per CDR3 protein. The sample contains nearly 800,000 distinct CDR3 sequences, 20% to 25% of which appear only once. This sample was also put to use in a study of T cells of mothers and their children.

The sample taken for sequencing was blood. Receptors were obtained from a boy between 10 and 17 years old in good health.

The V and J genes are TRBV6-5 and TRBJ1-5; TRBD1 might be the D (6 bases). Trimming took 6 bases from V and 0 from J, leaving 12 bases between them. The CDR3 consists of 15 residues. Germline V gene sequence: CDR1 MNHEY, CDR2 SVGAGI. CDR3 in amino acids: CASSPRGGSNQPQHF. The CDR3 DNA is TGTGCCAGCAGCCCCAGAGGGGGTAGCAATCAGCCCCAGCATTTT.

This chain connects TRBV4-3 to TRBJ2-4; D is unresolved. V was trimmed by 1 base and J by 0 bases, leaving 10 bases between them. Germline V gene sequence: CDR1 LGHNA, CDR2 YSLEER. This CDR3 is built from 16 residues. CDR3 region: CASSQGWRGAKNIQYF. CDR3 bases: TGCGCCAGCAGCCAAGGCTGGAGAGGAGCCAAAAACATTCAGTACTTC.

This clonotype was observed a handful of times. The chain links TRBV20-1 to TRBJ2-5, with TRBD1 identical over 8 bases. The length of the CDR3 is 16 residues. Germline CDR1 and CDR2: DFQATT and SNEGSKA (reference sequence). J gave up 5 bases and V 2 bases, and 13 bases lay outside the gene matches. CDR3 sequence reads: CSARTFKTGVGETQYF. The CDR3 DNA is TGCAGTGCTAGAACCTTTAAGACAGGGGTTGGGGAGACCCAGTACTTC.

In its sample, this clonotype was seen a few times. The V gene is TRBV25-1, the J gene TRBJ1-1, with 7 bases that match TRBD1. This CDR3 spans 15 amino acids. With V trimmed by 3 bases and J by 2 bases, 6 bases remained unmatched. Germline CDR1 and CDR2: MGHDK and SYGVNS. The CDR3 region is CASSDPGTVNTEAFF. The CDR3 DNA follows: TGTGCCAGCAGTGACCCCGGGACAGTAAACACTGAAGCTTTCTTT.

The rearrangement uses TRBV6-5 and TRBJ2-4; D uncertain. Trimming removed 1 base at V and 0 bases at J, with 10 bases between. Germline values: CDR1 MNHEY, CDR2 SVGAGI. CDR3 size: 16 residues. CDR3 amino acids: CASSYYAGQAKNIQYF. The CDR3 nucleotides read TGTGCCAGCAGTTACTATGCTGGGCAAGCCAAAAACATTCAGTACTTC.

J is TRBJ2-5 and V is TRBV6-2 or TRBV6-3; 7 nucleotides align to TRBD2. Matching the DNA end better, TRBJ2-1 makes the J call doubtful. Germline CDR1 reads MNHEY; CDR2 reads SVGEGT. This CDR3 comprises 15 residues. DNA for the CDR3: TGTGCCAGCAGTTATGGACTAGAGTGGTACAATGAGCAGTTCTTC. It encodes CASSYGLEWYNEQFF.

The chain links TRBV2 to TRBJ2-1, with 11 bases fitting TRBD1. In germline, CDR1 is SNHLY, CDR2 FYNNEI. The CDR3 extends over 16 amino acids. The V and J ends lost 4 bases and 3 bases, in that order; junction bases with no gene match: 5. The CDR3 nucleotides are TGTGCCAGCAGTGGCCCCGGGACAGGGGGCTACAATGAGCAGTTCTTC. Its translation: CASSGPGTGGYNEQFF.

A word on this clonotype: A read error may account for a junction end that differs from germline. J is TRBJ2-5 and V is TRBV5-1; D tentatively fits TRBD1 or TRBD2 (5 bases each). Germline CDR1 SGHRS, CDR2 YFSETQ. The CDR3 is made up of 14 amino acids. The CDR3 loop reads CACSLGRLMETQYF. The CDR3 nucleotides read TGCGCCTGCAGCTTGGGACGGTTGATGGAGACCCAGTACTTC. The full variable domain, rest sourced from reference TRBV5-1 and TRBJ2-5, is KAGVTQTPRYLIKTRGQQVTLSCSPISGHRSVSWYQQTPGQGLQFLFEYFSETQRNKGNFPGRFSGRQFSNSRSEMNVSTLELGDSALYLCACSLGRLMETQYFGPGTRLLVL.

This clonotype was recorded a few times. The rearrangement joins TRBV19 to TRBJ2-5, with D hard to call. With 3 bases removed from V and 1 base from J, the gap between germline ends came to 9 bases. The CDR3 loop spans 14 amino acids. Germline V gene lookup returns CDR1 LNHDA and CDR2 SQIVND (reference sequence). The CDR3: CASSIRHFQETQYF. In nucleotides, the CDR3 is TGTGCCAGTAGTATTCGACACTTCCAAGAGACCCAGTACTTC.

This rearrangement joins TRBV4-3 to TRBJ2-6; D uncertain. This CDR3 has 14 residues. The V gene lost 2 bases and the J gene lost 2 bases, with 4 bases spanning the gap. CDR1 and CDR2 from the germline V gene are LGHNA and YSLEER. For the CDR3, the DNA is TGCGCCAGCAGCCAATTACCTGGGGCCAACGTCCTGACTTTC. Encoded protein: CASSQLPGANVLTF.

V usage is TRBV6-6 and J usage is TRBJ1-5; 12 bases line up with TRBD1. This CDR3 is 16 amino acids long. J gave up 5 bases and V 5 bases, and 7 bases lay outside the gene matches. Germline lookup yields CDR1 MNHNY and CDR2 SVGAGI (reference sequence). Here the CDR3 DNA reads TGTGCCAGCAGTCCCGCCGGGACAGGGGGCCATCAGCCCCAGCATTTT. Translation: CASSPAGTGGHQPQHF.

This clonotype was counted between two and nine times. The gene calls are TRBV4-3 and TRBJ2-1, with 8 bases identical to TRBD2. Germline-derived CDR1 and CDR2 are LGHNA and YSLEER. V was pared by 4 bases and J by 8 bases, with 19 bases of the junction left unmatched. The CDR3 contains 18 residues. CDR3 residues: CASSPRSVAGLGRDEQFF. Here the CDR3 DNA reads TGCGCCAGCAGCCCCCGATCTGTGGCGGGACTAGGACGAGATGAGCAGTTCTTC.

Only a few counts were recorded for this clonotype. The chain recombines TRBV24-1 with TRBJ2-3, with D uncertain. Trimming stripped 3 bases from V and 0 bases from J, with 3 bases between. The CDR3 covers 13 residues. Germline-derived CDR1 and CDR2 are KGHDR and SFDVKD. In DNA form, the CDR3 reads TGTGCCACCAGTGATCACAGCACAGATACGCAGTATTTT. Translated: CATSDHSTDTQYF.

This clonotype has a handful of counts. The V and J genes are TRBV11-2 and TRBJ2-1, with D perhaps TRBD1 or TRBD2 (5 bases each). Germline V gene lookup returns CDR1 SGHAT and CDR2 FQNNGV. The CDR3 spans 15 residues. V was shortened by 1 base and J by 5 bases, with 12 bases between the two germline ends. CDR3 in amino acids: CASSLGVGGHNEQFF. CDR3 coding DNA: TGTGCCAGCAGCTTAGGGGTTGGGGGACACAATGAGCAGTTCTTC.

This clonotype was seen a handful of times. The V gene is TRBV4-3, the J gene TRBJ2-7; TRBD2 is a possible D gene (5 bases). Trimming stripped 3 bases from V and 1 base from J, with 13 bases between. The CDR3 loop spans 15 amino acids. Germline-derived CDR1 and CDR2 are LGHNA and YSLEER. The CDR3 coding sequence is TGCGCCAGCAGCCAGCGACCGGGATCGTCCTACGAGCAGTACTTC. Translated, it gives CASSQRPGSSYEQYF.

This chain joins TRBV27 and TRBJ2-7; perhaps TRBD1 as D (6 bases). V was shortened by 9 bases and J by 3 bases, with 15 bases between the two germline ends. The germline CDR1 and CDR2 sequences are MNHEY and SMNVEV (reference sequence). The CDR3 loop spans 13 amino acids. The CDR3 DNA follows: TGTGCCAGGACCGGACAGAAAAACTACGAGCAGTACTTC. Its protein product is CARTGQKNYEQYF.

The chain uses TRBV4-3 and TRBJ1-2; tentatively, D is TRBD1 (6 bases). The CDR3 length is 15 residues. Per the germline V gene, CDR1 is LGHNA and CDR2 is YSLEER. Trimming cost V 7 bases and J 5 bases, with 20 bases left between them. This CDR3 is CASTPDRGAKYGYTF. DNA for the CDR3: TGCGCCAGCACCCCGGACAGAGGGGCAAAATATGGCTACACCTTC.